This entry lists 14 T cell receptor beta chains sequenced from one sample in a study of T cells after yellow fever vaccination. TCRdb used MiXCR to reprocess the 5' RACE reads, holding one entry per CDR3 protein. This sample carries around 100,000 distinct CDR3 sequences, 7.5% to 9.5% of them seen once, and the ten largest clones take around 25%. Material: CD8+ T cells sorted from PBMCs, obtained 45 days after the yellow fever booster vaccination. The source is a man aged 30 to 39 who received the YFV17D yellow fever vaccine.

This clonotype was counted a single time. The chain joins TRBV6-6 to TRBJ2-2; D might be TRBD2 (6 bases). Per germline, CDR1 MNHNY and CDR2 SVGAGI (reference sequence). V was pared by 6 bases and J by 6 bases, with 8 bases between. The CDR3 is made up of 12 amino acids. In DNA form, the CDR3 reads TGTGCCAGCAGCGGGAGCCCCGGGGAGCTGTTTTTT. Its translation: CASSGSPGELFF.

This clonotype was seen ten or more times. The chain combines TRBV19 with TRBJ2-7, with D possibly TRBD2 on 6 matching bases. The germline gives CDR1 LNHDA, CDR2 SQIVND (reference sequence). This CDR3 comprises 14 residues. The V end lost 2 bases, the J end lost 2 bases, and 10 bases lay between the germline ends. In DNA, the CDR3 is TGTGCCAGTAGTATAACCGGGAGTGCCTACGAGCAGTACTTC. Its translation is CASSITGSAYEQYF.

This clonotype was detected many times. The gene calls are TRBV7-9 and TRBJ1-1, with 10 bases matching TRBD1. From germline, CDR1 is SEHNR and CDR2 FQNEAQ (reference sequence). The CDR3 is 14 residues long. After removal of 5 bases from V and 3 bases from J, the junction contained 3 bases not matched to a gene. DNA for the CDR3: TGTGCCAGCAGCCTAGGACAGGGGGACACTGAAGCTTTCTTT. This sequence encodes CASSLGQGDTEAFF.

To note about this clonotype: A single base separates this from a much larger clone, so it may be a read error. The chain recombines TRBV18 with TRBJ2-3; 8 bases align to TRBD2. The length of the CDR3 is 17 residues. Germline CDR1 KGHSH, CDR2 LQKENI. V gave up 0 bases and J gave up 2 bases; unmatched junction bases: 7. CDR3 region: CASSPPGSGVLTDTQYF. Written as DNA, the CDR3 is TGTGCCAGCTCACCACCGGGTAGCGGGGTACTCACAGATACGCAGTATTTT.

This clonotype was counted many times. This chain joins TRBV20-1 and TRBJ2-3, with D maybe TRBD2 (5 bases). Germline CDR1 reads DFQATT; CDR2 reads SNEGSKA (reference sequence). The ends were cut back, 3 bases at V and 0 bases at J, with 7 bases in the middle. The CDR3 spans 13 residues. This CDR3 is CSASTGSTDTQYF. The DNA of the CDR3 is TGCAGTGCTAGTACGGGGAGCACAGATACGCAGTATTTT.

V and J are TRBV7-6 and TRBJ2-1; D call uncertain. Germline V gene data show CDR1 as SGHVS and CDR2 as FNYEAQ. CDR3 size: 15 residues. V dropped 5 bases and J dropped 9 bases, with 20 bases sitting between them. The CDR3 loop reads CASSQSPAPPTEQFF. Here the CDR3 DNA reads TGTGCCAGCAGCCAATCCCCTGCGCCACCCACTGAGCAGTTCTTC. Based on the CDR3 plus reference TRBV7-6 and TRBJ2-1, the full variable domain is GAGVSQSPRYKVTKRGQDVALRCDPISGHVSLYWYRQALGQGPEFLTYFNYEAQQDKSGLPNDRFSAERPEGSISTLTIQRTEQRDSAMYRCASSQSPAPPTEQFFGPGTRLTVL.

This clonotype was seen at least ten times. V is TRBV12-3 or TRBV12-4 and J is TRBJ2-5, with D unclear. The CDR3 has 15 residues. The V end lost 1 base, the J end lost 1 base, and 10 bases lay between the germline ends. CDR3 DNA sequence: TGTGCCAGCAGTTTAGAAGGTCTAGGCCAAGAGACCCAGTACTTC. Amino acids: CASSLEGLGQETQYF.

Concerning this clonotype itself: This sequence may be a read error, since a much larger clone differs from it by one base. The rearrangement uses TRBV7-9 and TRBJ2-5; 7 bases line up with TRBD1. Germline V gene sequence: CDR1 SEHNR, CDR2 FQNEAQ (reference sequence). This CDR3 region has 15 residues. The J segment lost 1 base and the V segment lost 3 bases, leaving 5 bases of the junction unmatched. The CDR3 is CASSFAWTGQETQYF. CDR3 sequence (DNA): TGTGCCAGCAGCTTTGCGTGGACAGGCCAAGAGACCCAGTACTTC. Looking up the rest from reference TRBV7-9 and TRBJ2-5 gives the full variable domain: DTGVSQNPRHKITKRGQNVTFRCDPISEHNRLYWYRQTLGQGPEFLTYFQNEAQLEKSRLLSDRFSAERPKGSFSTLEIQRTEQGDSAMYLCASSFAWTGQETQYFGPGTRLLVL.

This clonotype was seen many times. The rearrangement uses TRBV12-3 or TRBV12-4 and TRBJ2-7; 7 bases agree with TRBD1. J was trimmed by 2 bases and V by 4 bases; bases with no gene match: 2. This CDR3 spans 13 amino acids. CDR3 in amino acids: CASSWGQPYEQYF. The CDR3 DNA sequence: TGTGCCAGCAGTTGGGGACAGCCCTACGAGCAGTACTTC.

At least ten counts were recorded for this clonotype. The chain has TRBV10-2 and TRBJ2-3, with 7 bases fitting TRBD2. The trim removed 7 bases at V and 0 bases at J, leaving 7 bases unmatched. CDR1 and CDR2 (germline): WSHSY, SAAADI. This CDR3 has 15 residues. The CDR3, as DNA: TGCGCCAGCACCTTAGCGGGTCCTAGCACAGATACGCAGTATTTT. It yields the protein CASTLAGPSTDTQYF.

This clonotype was recorded many times. The CDR3 DNA follows: TGTGCCAGCAGTTTTCTAGCGGGAGACGAGACCCAGTACTTC. The encoded protein is CASSFLAGDETQYF. V is TRBV28 and J is TRBJ2-5; 10 nucleotides match TRBD2. CDR3 size: 14 residues. The germline gives CDR1 MDHEN, CDR2 SYDVKM. J gave up 5 bases and V 3 bases, and 3 bases lay outside the gene matches.

The chain carries TRBV7-1 and TRBJ2-2; D is undetermined. TRBV7-1 is filed as an ORF, its function uncertain. Trimming took off 5 bases at V and 7 bases at J, with 14 bases between the two ends. The CDR3 has 14 amino acids. As DNA, the CDR3 is TGTGCCAGCAGCCAGGACGCCGTAGGCGGGGAGCTGTTTTTT. Amino acids: CASSQDAVGGELFF.

This clonotype was picked up many times. J is TRBJ1-1 and V is TRBV12-3 or TRBV12-4; D call uncertain. Trimming took off 2 bases at V and 4 bases at J, with 11 bases between the two ends. CDR3 length: 14 amino acids. The CDR3 DNA reads as TGTGCCAGCAGTTTATTAGGCCGAGGCACTGAAGCTTTCTTT. It is translated as CASSLLGRGTEAFF.

This clonotype was seen ten or more times. The chain uses TRBV6-5 and TRBJ2-7, with D perhaps matching TRBD2 (5 bases). The V gene lost 5 bases and the J gene lost 7 bases, with 15 bases spanning the gap. Germline V gene data show CDR1 as MNHEY and CDR2 as SVGAGI. The CDR3 runs to 13 residues. This chain's CDR3 is CASSLTDGEEQYF. CDR3 sequence (DNA): TGTGCCAGCAGTCTGACGGACGGGGAAGAGCAGTACTTC.